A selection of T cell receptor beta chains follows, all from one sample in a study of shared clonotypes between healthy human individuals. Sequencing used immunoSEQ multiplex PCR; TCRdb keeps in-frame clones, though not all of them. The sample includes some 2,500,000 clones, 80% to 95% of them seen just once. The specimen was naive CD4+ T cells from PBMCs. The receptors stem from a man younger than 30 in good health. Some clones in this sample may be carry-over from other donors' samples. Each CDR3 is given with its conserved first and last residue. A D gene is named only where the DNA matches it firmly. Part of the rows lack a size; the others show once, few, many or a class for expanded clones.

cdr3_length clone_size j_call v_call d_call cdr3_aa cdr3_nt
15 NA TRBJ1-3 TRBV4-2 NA CASSQVSMYGNTIYF TGTGCCAGCAGCCAAGTTAGTATGTATGGAAACACCATATATTTT
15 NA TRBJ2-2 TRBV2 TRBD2 CASSLGLANTGELFF TGTGCCAGCAGTTTAGGACTAGCGAACACCGGGGAGCTGTTTTTT
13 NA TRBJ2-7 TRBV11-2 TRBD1 CASSRWGQYEQYF TGTGCCAGCAGCCGATGGGGACAGTACGAGCAGTACTTC
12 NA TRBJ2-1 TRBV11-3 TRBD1 CASSTTGDEQFF TGTGCCAGCAGTACAACAGGGGATGAGCAGTTCTTC
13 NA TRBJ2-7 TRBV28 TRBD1 CATRGDRVGEQYF TGTGCCACCCGGGGGGACAGGGTAGGCGAGCAGTACTTC
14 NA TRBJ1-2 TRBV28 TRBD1 CASSLGQGNYGYTF TGTGCCAGCAGTTTGGGACAGGGTAACTATGGCTACACCTTC
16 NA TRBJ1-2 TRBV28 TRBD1 CASSLNRGREFSGYTF TGTGCCAGCAGTTTGAACAGGGGGCGCGAGTTTAGTGGCTACACCTTC
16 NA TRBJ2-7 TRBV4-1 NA CASSQVRAYGSYEQYF TGCGCCAGCAGCCAAGTCAGAGCTTATGGGTCCTACGAGCAGTACTTC
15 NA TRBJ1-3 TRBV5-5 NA CASSPRGFGGNTIYF TGTGCCAGCAGCCCCAGGGGTTTTGGTGGAAACACCATATATTTT
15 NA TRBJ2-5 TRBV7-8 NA CASSLVVQGQETQYF TGTGCCAGCAGCTTAGTAGTCCAGGGCCAAGAGACCCAGTACTTC
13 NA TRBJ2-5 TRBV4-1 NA CASSQSVAETQYF TGCGCCAGCAGCCAAAGTGTGGCCGAGACCCAGTACTTC
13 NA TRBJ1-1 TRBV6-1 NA CASGIQGSTEAFF TGTGCCAGCGGTATACAGGGTTCCACTGAAGCTTTCTTT
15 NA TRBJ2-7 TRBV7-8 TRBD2 CASSLLASGIGEQYF TGTGCCAGCAGCTTATTGGCTAGCGGGATTGGCGAGCAGTACTTC
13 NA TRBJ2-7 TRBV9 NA CASSVGESYEQYF TGTGCCAGCAGCGTTGGAGAGTCCTACGAGCAGTACTTC
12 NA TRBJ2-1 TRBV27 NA CASSSWENEQFF TGTGCCAGCAGTTCCTGGGAAAATGAGCAGTTCTTC
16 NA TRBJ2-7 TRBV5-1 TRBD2 CASSARRLAGVYEQYF TGCGCCAGCAGCGCCAGACGACTAGCGGGAGTCTACGAGCAGTACTTC
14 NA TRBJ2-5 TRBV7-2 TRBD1 CASSQDRGWETQYF TGTGCCAGCAGCCAAGACAGGGGGTGGGAGACCCAGTACTTC
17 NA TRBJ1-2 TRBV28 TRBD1 CASSLPGQGTPNYGYTF TGTGCCAGCAGCCTACCGGGACAGGGGACCCCTAACTATGGCTACACCTTC
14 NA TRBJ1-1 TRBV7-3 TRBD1 CASSRGTENTEAFF TGTGCCAGCAGCCGCGGGACAGAGAACACTGAAGCTTTCTTT
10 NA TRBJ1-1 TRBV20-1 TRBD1 CRLDRPEAFF TGCAGACTGGACAGGCCTGAAGCTTTCTTT
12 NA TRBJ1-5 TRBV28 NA CASSMVSQPQHF TGTGCCAGCAGTATGGTGAGTCAGCCCCAGCATTTT
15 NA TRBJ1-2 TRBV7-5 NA CVRSERQPRPYGYTF TGTGTCAGAAGCGAAAGGCAGCCCCGGCCCTATGGCTACACCTTC
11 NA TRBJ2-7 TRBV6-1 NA CASSVPYEQYF TGTGCCAGCAGTGTACCCTACGAGCAGTACTTC
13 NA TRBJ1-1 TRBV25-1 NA CASKELRGTEAFF TGTGCCAGCAAAGAGTTAAGAGGCACTGAAGCTTTCTTT
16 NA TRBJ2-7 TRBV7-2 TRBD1 CASSIGTGTGPYEQYF TGTGCCAGCAGCATAGGGACCGGGACAGGACCCTACGAGCAGTACTTC
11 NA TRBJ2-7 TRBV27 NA CASSLTGLVYF TGTGCCAGCAGTTTGACGGGGTTGGTGTACTTC
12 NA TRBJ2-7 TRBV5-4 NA CASSLVGSGQYF TGTGCCAGCAGCTTGGTGGGCTCCGGGCAGTACTTC
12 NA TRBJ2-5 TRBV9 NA CASSVFGETQYF TGTGCCAGCAGCGTATTCGGGGAGACCCAGTACTTC
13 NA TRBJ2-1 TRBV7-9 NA CASSLTPDPKQFF TGTGCCAGCAGCCTTACGCCGGACCCTAAGCAGTTCTTC
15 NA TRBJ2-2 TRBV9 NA CASSVFSRNTGELFF TGTGCCAGCAGCGTTTTTAGTCGCAACACCGGGGAGCTGTTTTTT
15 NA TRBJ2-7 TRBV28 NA CASMTLGGGSYEQYF TGTGCCAGCATGACCCTAGGGGGAGGTAGCTACGAGCAGTACTTC
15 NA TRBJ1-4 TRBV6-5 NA CASSWAGATNEKLFF TGTGCCAGCAGTTGGGCAGGGGCAACTAATGAAAAACTGTTTTTT
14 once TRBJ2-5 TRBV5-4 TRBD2 CASSAGTSGETQYF TGTGCCAGCAGCGCCGGGACTAGCGGGGAGACCCAGTACTTC
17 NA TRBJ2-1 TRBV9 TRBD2 CASSVGRSGGSYNEQFF TGTGCCAGCAGCGTAGGAAGGTCGGGAGGGAGCTACAATGAGCAGTTCTTC
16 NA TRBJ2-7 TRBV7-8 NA CASSLQVSDLPYEQYF TGTGCCAGCAGCTTACAGGTTAGCGACCTTCCCTACGAGCAGTACTTC
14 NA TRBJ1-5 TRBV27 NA CASSPLVSNQPQHF TGTGCCAGCAGCCCACTCGTTAGCAATCAGCCCCAGCATTTT
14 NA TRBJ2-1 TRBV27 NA CASSTSRQANEQFF TGTGCCAGCAGCACCTCCAGACAGGCCAATGAGCAGTTCTTC
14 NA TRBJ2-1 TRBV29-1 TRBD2 CSVEPIAGGNEQFF TGCAGCGTTGAGCCGATAGCGGGAGGGAATGAGCAGTTCTTC
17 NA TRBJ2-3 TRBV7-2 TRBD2 CASSFKTSGRGADTQYF TGTGCCAGCAGCTTCAAGACTAGCGGGAGGGGGGCAGATACGCAGTATTTT